This is a list of T cell receptor beta chains from one sample in a study of CD8 T cells in Susac syndrome. TCRdb analysed the immunoSEQ multiplex PCR reads with MiXCR anew, one entry per CDR3 protein. The sample lists 15,000 to 20,000 distinct CDR3 sequences; 85% to 95% were seen once. The sample taken for sequencing was CD8+ T cells from PBMCs. These receptors all stem from a human donor in good health. Each CDR3 is given with its conserved first and last residue. The order of the fields is CDR3 DNA, CDR3 protein, D gene, J gene, clone size, CDR3 length, V gene. D genes are given only for firm matches. A clone size is listed for some rows: how often the clone was seen (once, few, many), or a class if it is expanded.

CDR3nt: TGCGCCAGCACGGACAGAACGGAATCGTGGCAGTACTTC
CDR3aa: CASTDRTESWQYF
d_gene: NA
j_gene: TRBJ2-7
abundance: NA
len: 13
v_gene: TRBV23-1

CDR3nt: TGCAGTGCAACGGACAGGGTCATCTGGGATACGCAGTATTTT
CDR3aa: CSATDRVIWDTQYF
d_gene: TRBD1
j_gene: TRBJ2-3
abundance: NA
len: 14
v_gene: TRBV20-1

CDR3nt: TGTGCCAGTAGTAAGGGACCTATTGAAGCTTTCTTT
CDR3aa: CASSKGPIEAFF
d_gene: NA
j_gene: TRBJ1-1
abundance: NA
len: 12
v_gene: TRBV19

CDR3nt: TGTGCCAGCATCTCCCCCGGACTAGCTCGGCTGGGGCAAGAGACCCAGTACTTC
CDR3aa: CASISPGLARLGQETQYF
d_gene: TRBD2
j_gene: TRBJ2-5
abundance: NA
len: 18
v_gene: TRBV3-1

CDR3nt: TGCAGTGCTAGAAATCCATACCTTGCGGATGACATTCAGTACTTC
CDR3aa: CSARNPYLADDIQYF
d_gene: NA
j_gene: TRBJ2-4
abundance: NA
len: 15
v_gene: TRBV20-1

CDR3nt: TGTGCCAGCAGCTTGGGGAATTCCTACGAGCAGTACTTC
CDR3aa: CASSLGNSYEQYF
d_gene: NA
j_gene: TRBJ2-7
abundance: NA
len: 13
v_gene: TRBV7-9

CDR3nt: TGTGCCAGCAGCCCCTGGACAGGGGACGAGCAGTACTTC
CDR3aa: CASSPWTGDEQYF
d_gene: TRBD1
j_gene: TRBJ2-7
abundance: NA
len: 13
v_gene: TRBV7-8

CDR3nt: TGCAGCGTTGAGATGAGGCCAGCCAATGAGCAGTTCTTC
CDR3aa: CSVEMRPANEQFF
d_gene: NA
j_gene: TRBJ2-1
abundance: NA
len: 13
v_gene: TRBV29-1

CDR3nt: TGCAGTGCCTCGACGGCGTTTAATGCCTACGAGCAGTACTTC
CDR3aa: CSASTAFNAYEQYF
d_gene: NA
j_gene: TRBJ2-7
abundance: NA
len: 14
v_gene: TRBV20-1

CDR3nt: TGTGCCAGCAGCTTAACCCACTCGGGAGGGTTCGATATTCTAGCCAAAAACATTCAGTACTTC
CDR3aa: CASSLTHSGGFDILAKNIQYF
d_gene: TRBD2
j_gene: TRBJ2-4
abundance: NA
len: 21
v_gene: TRBV11-1

CDR3nt: TGTGCCAGCAGCTTAAACCGGCCAGGAGGGGCTGGAAACACCATATATTTT
CDR3aa: CASSLNRPGGAGNTIYF
d_gene: NA
j_gene: TRBJ1-3
abundance: NA
len: 17
v_gene: TRBV7-9

CDR3nt: TGCGCCAGCAGTGAGAGGGTAGCGGGACAATACAATGAGCAGTTCTTC
CDR3aa: CASSERVAGQYNEQFF
d_gene: TRBD2
j_gene: TRBJ2-1
abundance: once
len: 16
v_gene: TRBV10-2

CDR3nt: TGCAGCGTTGAAGACCGCGGAAACACAGATACGCAGTATTTT
CDR3aa: CSVEDRGNTDTQYF
d_gene: NA
j_gene: TRBJ2-3
abundance: NA
len: 14
v_gene: TRBV29-1

CDR3nt: TGTGCCAGCAGCTTCCGGAGGAGTAGCGGGAGGCCCACAGATACGCAGTATTTT
CDR3aa: CASSFRRSSGRPTDTQYF
d_gene: TRBD2
j_gene: TRBJ2-3
abundance: NA
len: 18
v_gene: TRBV7-8

CDR3nt: TGTGCCAGCAGTTTTGGGCCGGCTAATCAGCCCCAGCATTTT
CDR3aa: CASSFGPANQPQHF
d_gene: NA
j_gene: TRBJ1-5
abundance: NA
len: 14
v_gene: TRBV12-3/TRBV12-4

CDR3nt: TGTGCCATCAGTGCAGCGGAGGACTACTACAATGAGCAGTTCTTC
CDR3aa: CAISAAEDYYNEQFF
d_gene: NA
j_gene: TRBJ2-1
abundance: NA
len: 15
v_gene: TRBV10-3

CDR3nt: TGTGCCAGCAGTTACTCGTTCCTAGGCCTTGAGCAGTTCTTC
CDR3aa: CASSYSFLGLEQFF
d_gene: NA
j_gene: TRBJ2-1
abundance: NA
len: 14
v_gene: TRBV6-5

CDR3nt: TGTGCCTGGAGCCCCGGGAGCGTGAACACTGAAGCTTTCTTT
CDR3aa: CAWSPGSVNTEAFF
d_gene: NA
j_gene: TRBJ1-1
abundance: once
len: 14
v_gene: TRBV30

CDR3nt: TGCAGTGTTCGTGGACTGGGGGCGGTAAGCGTTCAGCCCCAGCATTTT
CDR3aa: CSVRGLGAVSVQPQHF
d_gene: NA
j_gene: TRBJ1-5
abundance: once
len: 16
v_gene: TRBV20-1

CDR3nt: TGCAGTGCTAGAGTGTTATGGGCTAGCGGGATTGGAGATACGCAGTATTTT
CDR3aa: CSARVLWASGIGDTQYF
d_gene: TRBD2
j_gene: TRBJ2-3
abundance: NA
len: 17
v_gene: TRBV20-1

CDR3nt: TGTGCCAGCAGCCTTGGACAGGGTCACGGGCAGCCCCAGCATTTT
CDR3aa: CASSLGQGHGQPQHF
d_gene: TRBD1
j_gene: TRBJ1-5
abundance: NA
len: 15
v_gene: TRBV3-1

CDR3nt: TGTGCCAGCACCCCACTAGCACTGGGCTCCTACAATGAGCAGTTCTTC
CDR3aa: CASTPLALGSYNEQFF
d_gene: NA
j_gene: TRBJ2-1
abundance: NA
len: 16
v_gene: TRBV28

CDR3nt: TGTGCCAGCAGTTTAAACTTAGTTAGGGGCGGTGAGCAGTTCTTC
CDR3aa: CASSLNLVRGGEQFF
d_gene: NA
j_gene: TRBJ2-1
abundance: NA
len: 15
v_gene: TRBV27

CDR3nt: TGTGCCAGCAGCAACGGACCCCAAGGGCCCCAGCATTTT
CDR3aa: CASSNGPQGPQHF
d_gene: NA
j_gene: TRBJ1-5
abundance: once
len: 13
v_gene: TRBV7-9

CDR3nt: TGTGCCAGCAGCCCCGGGGGGTACAATCAGCCCCAGCATTTT
CDR3aa: CASSPGGYNQPQHF
d_gene: NA
j_gene: TRBJ1-5
abundance: NA
len: 14
v_gene: TRBV14

CDR3nt: TGTGCCAGTAGTGCCGGGGGCTACAATGAGCAGTTCTTC
CDR3aa: CASSAGGYNEQFF
d_gene: NA
j_gene: TRBJ2-1
abundance: NA
len: 13
v_gene: TRBV19

CDR3nt: TGTGCCAGCAGTTTAGACGGGGAGGGGGACCGAGGGACCCAGTACTTC
CDR3aa: CASSLDGEGDRGTQYF
d_gene: NA
j_gene: TRBJ2-5
abundance: NA
len: 16
v_gene: TRBV28

CDR3nt: TGCAGCACCGTTGGCCCCCAGGATCTGAACACTGAAGCTTTCTTT
CDR3aa: CSTVGPQDLNTEAFF
d_gene: NA
j_gene: TRBJ1-1
abundance: NA
len: 15
v_gene: TRBV29-1

CDR3nt: TGTGCCAGCAGCTTATCACGGACAGGCGGCCAAGAGACCCAGTACTTC
CDR3aa: CASSLSRTGGQETQYF
d_gene: TRBD1
j_gene: TRBJ2-5
abundance: few
len: 16
v_gene: TRBV7-3

CDR3nt: TGTGCCAGCAGTTTCGAGGGCCGCGAGCAGTACTTC
CDR3aa: CASSFEGREQYF
d_gene: NA
j_gene: TRBJ2-7
abundance: NA
len: 12
v_gene: TRBV12-3/TRBV12-4

CDR3nt: TGTGCCAGCTCACCCCCCAGGGAGCCCACAGATACGCAGTATTTT
CDR3aa: CASSPPREPTDTQYF
d_gene: NA
j_gene: TRBJ2-3
abundance: NA
len: 15
v_gene: TRBV18

CDR3nt: TGTGCCAGCAGCACAGGACTAGCGGGAACGAATGAGCAGTTCTTC
CDR3aa: CASSTGLAGTNEQFF
d_gene: TRBD2
j_gene: TRBJ2-1
abundance: NA
len: 15
v_gene: TRBV7-6

CDR3nt: TGTGCCAGCAGCTTGGACCACCGGGAGAAAAACATTCAGTACTTC
CDR3aa: CASSLDHREKNIQYF
d_gene: NA
j_gene: TRBJ2-4
abundance: NA
len: 15
v_gene: TRBV5-5

CDR3nt: TGTGCCAGTTTCCCGACTAGTTGGAGCTCCTACAATGAGCAGTTCTTC
CDR3aa: CASFPTSWSSYNEQFF
d_gene: NA
j_gene: TRBJ2-1
abundance: NA
len: 16
v_gene: TRBV19

CDR3nt: TGTGCCAGCAGTTTATTAGGCGTCACAGATACGCAGTATTTT
CDR3aa: CASSLLGVTDTQYF
d_gene: NA
j_gene: TRBJ2-3
abundance: NA
len: 14
v_gene: TRBV27

CDR3nt: TGTGCCATCAGTGGTGGAACTGAAGCTTTCTTT
CDR3aa: CAISGGTEAFF
d_gene: NA
j_gene: TRBJ1-1
abundance: NA
len: 11
v_gene: TRBV10-3

CDR3nt: TGTGCCAGCAGCCCGGGCGGAGTCGGGAGCTACACCTACGAGCAGTACTTC
CDR3aa: CASSPGGVGSYTYEQYF
d_gene: NA
j_gene: TRBJ2-7
abundance: NA
len: 17
v_gene: TRBV11-1

CDR3nt: TGTGCCAGCACATGGACAGGGGGCCTGATCGGGGAGCTGTTTTTT
CDR3aa: CASTWTGGLIGELFF
d_gene: TRBD1
j_gene: TRBJ2-2
abundance: NA
len: 15
v_gene: TRBV27

CDR3nt: TGCGCCAGCAGCCAAGAAGACCTCAGGTTCAGCTCCTACAATGAGCAGTTCTTC
CDR3aa: CASSQEDLRFSSYNEQFF
d_gene: NA
j_gene: TRBJ2-1
abundance: NA
len: 18
v_gene: TRBV4-3

CDR3nt: TGTGCCAGCAGTTACAAACTAGCGGGAGACAATGAGCAGTTCTTC
CDR3aa: CASSYKLAGDNEQFF
d_gene: TRBD2
j_gene: TRBJ2-1
abundance: NA
len: 15
v_gene: TRBV6-5

CDR3nt: TGTGCCAGCGTATTAGCGGGAGTGGGAGATGAGCAGTTCTTC
CDR3aa: CASVLAGVGDEQFF
d_gene: TRBD2
j_gene: TRBJ2-1
abundance: NA
len: 14
v_gene: TRBV7-9

CDR3nt: TGTGCCAGCAGTTTTCTGTCGGGGCGGTTCACTGAAGCTTTCTTT
CDR3aa: CASSFLSGRFTEAFF
d_gene: NA
j_gene: TRBJ1-1
abundance: NA
len: 15
v_gene: TRBV27

CDR3nt: TGTGCCTGGAGTGGGGTGGGGGTCGACACTGAAGCTTTCTTT
CDR3aa: CAWSGVGVDTEAFF
d_gene: NA
j_gene: TRBJ1-1
abundance: once
len: 14
v_gene: TRBV30

CDR3nt: TGTGCCAGCAGTTTAAGAGCTAACTATGGCTACACCTTC
CDR3aa: CASSLRANYGYTF
d_gene: NA
j_gene: TRBJ1-2
abundance: NA
len: 13
v_gene: TRBV27

CDR3nt: TGCGCCAGCAGCCAAGCGTTAAGCGGGAGTGCCACCGGGGAGCTGTTTTTT
CDR3aa: CASSQALSGSATGELFF
d_gene: TRBD2
j_gene: TRBJ2-2
abundance: NA
len: 17
v_gene: TRBV4-3

CDR3nt: TGTGCCAGCAGTTTATCGGACGGGGACGTAGCGTACGAGCAGTACTTC
CDR3aa: CASSLSDGDVAYEQYF
d_gene: NA
j_gene: TRBJ2-7
abundance: once
len: 16
v_gene: TRBV27

CDR3nt: TGCGCCAGCAGCCAAGCCGTAGCGGGAGGCCGGCTGTTGGCGAATGAGCAGTTCTTC
CDR3aa: CASSQAVAGGRLLANEQFF
d_gene: TRBD2
j_gene: TRBJ2-1
abundance: NA
len: 19
v_gene: TRBV4-1

CDR3nt: TGTGCCTGGAGTGTACTCCCCCGCAGTAGCAATCAGCCCCAGCATTTT
CDR3aa: CAWSVLPRSSNQPQHF
d_gene: NA
j_gene: TRBJ1-5
abundance: NA
len: 16
v_gene: TRBV30

CDR3nt: TGTGCCAGCAGTTTATTATTAGCGGGAGCCGAAGAGGGGGACCAAGAGACCCAGTACTTC
CDR3aa: CASSLLLAGAEEGDQETQYF
d_gene: TRBD2
j_gene: TRBJ2-5
abundance: NA
len: 20
v_gene: TRBV28

CDR3nt: TGTGCCAGCAGCCAGACAGATATGAGTAGGACTGAAGCTTTCTTT
CDR3aa: CASSQTDMSRTEAFF
d_gene: NA
j_gene: TRBJ1-1
abundance: NA
len: 15
v_gene: TRBV4-2

CDR3nt: TGTGCCAGCAGCTTAGAGGGACAGGGGGCCTGGGACTTC
CDR3aa: CASSLEGQGAWDF
d_gene: TRBD1
j_gene: TRBJ2-4
abundance: once
len: 13
v_gene: TRBV7-9

CDR3nt: TGTGCCAGCAGTGAGGTCGGTGGGGCCACTGAAGCTTTCTTT
CDR3aa: CASSEVGGATEAFF
d_gene: NA
j_gene: TRBJ1-1
abundance: NA
len: 14
v_gene: TRBV6-1